The T cell receptor (beta chain) described here comes from a study of control samples from healthy donors and cancer patients (dated by TCRdb to the early 2020s). This clone appeared a single time. There is no known antigen for this receptor. Nothing much larger sits one base from this clone, and base qualities are not available. The receptor library was made with the immunoSEQ multiplex PCR assay. TCRdb stores this immuneACCESS table with in-frame sequences only. Part of the clones is absent; in the studies checked, under half of the shortfall reflects unresolved V genes, and no reason is known for the rest. The sample table lists over 80,000 clones, roughly 91% of them with a count of one. The ten largest make up approximately 14% of the sample. The CDR3 holds 16 amino acids from the cysteine to the phenylalanine. The CDR3 DNA has 48 bases and is translated from base 1. The germline V and J ends show losses of 4 bases and 5 bases respectively, and no gene match explains 5 bases of the junction. The germline V gene (reference sequence) yields SGHNT for CDR1 and YYREEE for CDR2.

This sequence uses TRBV5-4 and TRBJ2-1, and TRBD2 aligns with 14 junction nucleotides. Sequenced sample: blood. The clonotype comes from a young man in good health. The encoded CDR3 is CASSRPGLAGDNEQFF. The DNA sequence reads TGTGCCAGCAGCAGACCGGGACTAGCGGGGGACAATGAGCAGTTCTTC.